The 23 T cell receptor beta chains listed next were all sequenced from one sample in a study of cytomegalovirus exposure and HLA in healthy donors. PCR was performed using 60 Vbeta and 13 Jbeta primers. The assay was immunoSEQ multiplex PCR, and TCRdb's table has in-frame clones only and misses some. This sample yields roughly 150,000 clones, of which about 85% are seen a single time; more than 2% belongs to the top ten. The sample comprised PBMCs. The receptors shown here come from a woman in her late teens or twenties in good health and CMV-seronegative.

This clone was counted a single time. This chain links TRBV19 with TRBJ2-2; D unresolved. The germline CDR1 and CDR2 sequences are LNHDA and SQIVND (reference sequence). The CDR3 has 14 residues. V was trimmed by 5 bases and J by 2 bases, leaving 9 bases between them. CDR3 nucleotide sequence: TGTGCCAGTAGTGGGCAGGTTAACACCGGGGAGCTGTTTTTT. Protein product: CASSGQVNTGELFF.

This clone was found once. The chain carries TRBV11-3 and TRBJ2-5; D might be TRBD2 (5 bases). The germline V and J ends were trimmed by 2 bases and 2 bases, with 12 bases remaining between them. The CDR3 is made up of 15 amino acids. The germline V gene has CDR1 SGHNT and CDR2 YENEEA. CDR3 protein: CASSLSHGKQETQYF. The CDR3 DNA sequence: TGTGCCAGCAGCTTATCCCACGGGAAACAAGAGACCCAGTACTTC. Based on the CDR3 plus reference TRBV11-3 and TRBJ2-5, the full variable domain is EAGVVQSPRYKIIEKKQPVAFWCNPISGHNTLYWYLQNLGQGPELLIRYENEEAVDDSQLPKDRFSAERLKGVDSTLKIQPAELGDSAVYLCASSLSHGKQETQYFGPGTRLLVL.

The rearrangement links TRBV28 to TRBJ2-3; D is possibly TRBD1 (6 bases). The CDR3 is 14 amino acids. Germline V gene data show CDR1 as MDHEN and CDR2 as SYDVKM. Trimming removed 4 bases from V and 0 bases from J, with 8 bases in between. This CDR3 reads CASSWDTSTDTQYF. In nucleotides, the CDR3 is TGTGCCAGCAGTTGGGACACGAGCACAGATACGCAGTATTTT.

The chain links TRBV5-4 to TRBJ1-2; 9 bases line up with TRBD1. Germline V CDR1 and CDR2: SGHNT, YYREEE (reference sequence). Losses at the gene ends were 1 base for V and 6 bases for J; bases not matched to a gene: 7. This CDR3 comprises 15 residues. The CDR3 reads CASSLNGQGRNGYTF. The CDR3 DNA reads TGTGCCAGCAGCTTGAACGGACAGGGGAGGAATGGCTACACCTTC.

The CDR3 sequence is CASTWATGSTEAFF. Here the CDR3 DNA reads TGTGCCAGCACTTGGGCGACAGGGAGTACTGAAGCTTTCTTT. V is TRBV28 and J is TRBJ1-1, with 7 bases identical to TRBD1. The germline gives CDR1 MDHEN, CDR2 SYDVKM. The CDR3 is 14 amino acids. V shed 7 bases and J 5 bases; nucleotides not matched to a gene: 10.

This rearrangement joins TRBV5-1 to TRBJ1-1, with D hard to call. Germline CDR1 and CDR2: SGHRS and YFSETQ. The V end lost 3 bases, the J end lost 1 base, and 7 bases lay between the germline ends. CDR3 length equals 13 residues. Here the CDR3 DNA reads TGCGCCAGCAGCTGGGCAAGGAACACTGAAGCTTTCTTT. As protein: CASSWARNTEAFF.

Comments on this clone: In the same sample, other DNA sequences code for this CDR3. CDR3 nucleotides: TGTGCCAGCAGTCGACAGGGGGAGACCTACGAGCAGTACTTC. As protein: CASSRQGETYEQYF. This sequence joins TRBV28 and TRBJ2-7; 9 positions agree with TRBD1. This CDR3 is built from 14 residues. CDR1 is MDHEN, CDR2 SYDVKM, per germline. With V trimmed by 5 bases and J by 2 bases, 4 bases remained unmatched.

The CDR3 sequence is CAGSPSGNGYTF. CDR3 in DNA: TGTGCCGGATCACCTTCCGGGAATGGCTACACCTTC. V and J are TRBV6-6 and TRBJ1-2; D unclear. Germline values: CDR1 MNHNY, CDR2 SVGAGI (reference sequence). The CDR3 has 12 amino acids. V lost 11 bases to trimming and J lost 6 bases, with 16 bases between them.

This sequence joins TRBV12-5 and TRBJ1-1; 10 nucleotides line up with TRBD1. V was clipped by 0 bases and J by 4 bases; unmatched bases: 5. Per the germline V gene, CDR1 is LGHNT and CDR2 is FRNRAP. CDR3 length: 16 residues. CDR3 sequence reads: CASGLVLGQGGTEAFF. The CDR3 bases are TGTGCTAGTGGTTTGGTATTAGGACAGGGGGGCACTGAAGCTTTCTTT.

J is TRBJ2-7 and V is TRBV13, with 8 bases lining up with TRBD2. The ends lost 0 bases at V and 4 bases at J; junction bases unmatched: 5. CDR1 and CDR2 from the germline V gene are PRHDT and FYEKMQ (reference sequence). The CDR3 length is 15 residues. CDR3 bases: TGTGCCAGCAGCTTAGGCCACAGCGGGGGTTACGAGCAGTACTTC. It codes for CASSLGHSGGYEQYF.

The chain recombines TRBV7-8 with TRBJ1-6; tentatively, D is TRBD1 (5 bases). The germline V gene encodes CDR1 SGHVS and CDR2 FQNEAQ. V was clipped by 0 bases and J by 5 bases, with 11 bases between them. The CDR3 has 16 residues. Written as DNA, the CDR3 is TGTGCCAGCAGCTTAGCGACAGTTTCGAATAATTCACCCCTCCACTTT. Its protein product is CASSLATVSNNSPLHF. Together with reference TRBV7-8 and TRBJ1-6, the CDR3 gives the full variable domain: GAGVSQSPRYKVAKRGQDVALRCDPISGHVSLFWYQQALGQGPEFLTYFQNEAQLDKSGLPSDRFFAERPEGSVSTLKIQRTQQEDSAVYLCASSLATVSNNSPLHFGNGTRLTVT.

J is TRBJ1-5 and V is TRBV2, with D perhaps TRBD1 (6 bases). The V and J ends lost 7 bases and 0 bases respectively, with 13 bases between them. The CDR3 runs to 15 residues. Germline V gives CDR1 SNHLY, CDR2 FYNNEI. The CDR3 reads CASMKGTLSNQPQHF. CDR3 sequence (DNA): TGTGCCAGCATGAAGGGGACACTTAGCAATCAGCCCCAGCATTTT.

This sequence joins TRBV5-6 and TRBJ2-6; possible D gene TRBD1, 5 bases. CDR1 and CDR2 from the germline V gene are SGHDT and YYEEEE. This CDR3 contains 18 residues. V dropped 0 bases and J dropped 1 base, with 14 bases sitting between them. The CDR3 bases are TGTGCCAGCAGCTTGGTGGCAGGGTCATTTTCTGGGGCCAACGTCCTGACTTTC. Its protein is CASSLVAGSFSGANVLTF.

The V call is TRBV29-1, the J call TRBJ2-1; 11 bases fit TRBD2. V lost 7 bases and J lost 4; bases outside the gene matches: 6. In germline, CDR1 is SQVTM, CDR2 ANQGSEA. The CDR3 has 14 amino acids. CDR3 amino acids: CSETSGTTYNEQFF. For the CDR3, the DNA is TGCAGCGAGACTAGCGGGACGACATACAATGAGCAGTTCTTC.

V gene TRBV28 combines with J gene TRBJ2-1; D perhaps matches TRBD2 (7 bases). CDR3 length equals 16 residues. V lost 6 bases and J 4 bases, leaving 19 bases between the germline ends. Germline CDR1 is MDHEN and CDR2 is SYDVKM. The CDR3 nucleotides read TGTGCCAGCAGGCCAGGCGACAGCGGGACATACAATGAGCAGTTCTTC. Translated: CASRPGDSGTYNEQFF.

This rearrangement joins TRBV7-8 to TRBJ2-5; maybe TRBD1 (6 bases). The J call is in doubt because the DNA end fits TRBJ2-7 better. CDR1 and CDR2 from the germline V gene are SGHVS and FQNEAQ. The length of the CDR3 is 16 residues. Here the CDR3 reads CASSSHRDPYSYEQYF. CDR3 bases: TGTGCCAGCAGCTCGCACAGGGACCCCTATTCCTACGAGCAGTACTTC.

J is TRBJ2-1 and V is TRBV11-2; 9 bases line up with TRBD2. V dropped 1 base and J dropped 1; count of bases not matched to a gene: 8. CDR1 and CDR2 from the germline V gene are SGHAT and FQNNGV. The CDR3 runs 18 residues. The DNA of the CDR3 is TGTGCCAGCAGCTTAGTCTCTATAGCGGGAGTATCCTACAATGAGCAGTTCTTC. This translates into CASSLVSIAGVSYNEQFF.

The chain links TRBV16 to TRBJ2-5; D remains unclear. The CDR3 sequence is 14 residues long. From germline, CDR1 is KGHSY and CDR2 FQNENV. V lost 0 bases and J lost 2, with 7 bases in between. The CDR3 DNA sequence: TGTGCCAGCAGCCAATCGAGTCCACAAGAGACCCAGTACTTC. Its translation: CASSQSSPQETQYF. Variable domain in full (rest from reference TRBV16 and TRBJ2-5): GEEVAQTPKHLVRGEGQKAKLYCAPIKGHSYVFWYQQVLKNEFKFLISFQNENVFDETGMPKERFSAKCLPNSPCSLEIQATKLEDSAVYFCASSQSSPQETQYFGPGTRLLVL.

This clone has just one count. The V call is TRBV2, the J call TRBJ2-5, with TRBD2 matching 12 bases. Germline V CDR1 and CDR2: SNHLY, FYNNEI. The CDR3 covers 17 residues. Unmatched junction bases numbered 11, after V lost 7 bases and J lost 2 bases. In DNA form, the CDR3 reads TGTGCCAGCAAACCGGGACTAGCGGGCGCTCTGCAAGAGACCCAGTACTTC. Translation: CASKPGLAGALQETQYF.

This clone is a singleton in its sample. This sequence joins TRBV6-6 and TRBJ1-6, with 8 bases matching TRBD1. The CDR3 sequence is 16 residues long. Losses at the gene ends were 6 bases for V and 1 base for J; bases not matched to a gene: 5. Germline V gene data show CDR1 as MNHNY and CDR2 as SVGAGI (reference sequence). The CDR3: CASRETGDSYNSPLHF. CDR3 DNA sequence: TGTGCCAGCAGGGAGACAGGGGATTCCTATAATTCACCCCTCCACTTT.

A few counts support this clone. The chain couples TRBV28 to TRBJ1-4; 9 bases match TRBD1. The CDR3 contains 15 residues. Germline assignment: CDR1 MDHEN and CDR2 SYDVKM. The V segment lost 5 bases and the J segment 7 bases; nucleotides outside the gene matches: 8. CDR3 in DNA: TGTGCCAGCAGTATTCCCGGGACAGGGCGTGAAAAACTGTTTTTT. This codes for CASSIPGTGREKLFF.

This clone came up once. V and J are TRBV30 and TRBJ1-3; unclear D gene. Looked up from germline, CDR1 is GTSNPN and CDR2 is SVGIG (reference sequence). The CDR3 spans 14 residues. V was shortened by 5 bases and J by 3 bases, with 14 bases between the two germline ends. The CDR3 sequence is CAWEDRGFGNTIYF. The CDR3 nucleotides read TGTGCCTGGGAGGACCGGGGATTTGGAAACACCATATATTTT.

The chain links TRBV19 to TRBJ2-7; TRBD1 might be the D (6 bases). The CDR3 has 13 residues. Germline loops: CDR1 LNHDA, CDR2 SQIVND (reference sequence). Trimming cost V 5 bases and J 5 bases, with 13 bases left between them. For the CDR3, the DNA is TGTGCCAGTAGTGGAACAGGGAACGACGAGCAGTACTTC. Protein product: CASSGTGNDEQYF.